Listed below are T cell receptor beta chains from one sample, sequenced in a study of T-cell memory formation after mild COVID-19. TCRdb processed the 5' RACE reads anew with MiXCR; each CDR3 protein has one entry. The sample lists fewer than 350,000 distinct CDR3 sequences; roughly 8% were seen once. The specimen was PBMCs or a T cell subset sorted from them (not recorded which). The receptors were sampled from a man younger than 35 who had mild COVID-19 (a few samples of this study predate the infection). Cell type and time point are not known. The CDR3 runs from the conserved cysteine through the conserved F or W. Each record gives: J gene, clone size, V gene, CDR3 length, CDR3 protein. Only part of the rows carry a size: once, few, many, or a class if the clone is expanded.

TRBJ2-1	few	TRBV5-1	15	CASSTRGAVYNEQFF
TRBJ1-1	few	TRBV5-1	15	CASSDPLQGETEAFF
TRBJ1-4	-	TRBV12-3/TRBV12-4	14	CASSFAGSEEKLFF
TRBJ2-5	-	TRBV6-1	12	CATPSPQETQYF
TRBJ2-1	few	TRBV19	15	CASSGGLRTNNEQFF
TRBJ2-5	few	TRBV6-5	14	CASRTSGGRETQYF
TRBJ2-6	-	TRBV7-8	16	CASSVQGNSGANVLTF
TRBJ1-5	many	TRBV7-2	18	CASSLAQPRDPRAQPQHF
TRBJ2-3	-	TRBV6-5	13	CASSPGLAGTQYF
TRBJ2-3	-	TRBV7-2	17	CASSAVDREASTDTQYF
TRBJ1-3	few	TRBV7-2	15	CASSQQGTAGNTIYF
TRBJ2-3	-	TRBV4-2	17	CASSQVGAGSSTDTQYF
TRBJ2-3	-	TRBV7-2	16	CASSLERTSGGAPQYF
TRBJ2-3	many	TRBV4-3	15	CASSLGGARTDTQYF
TRBJ2-1	few	TRBV20-1	12	CSASSGGNEQFF
TRBJ2-5	-	TRBV5-6	18	CASSRTSGGALIQETQYF
TRBJ2-7	few	TRBV7-2	13	CATFRADSYEQYF
TRBJ2-7	few	TRBV12-3/TRBV12-4	14	CASSPWTVAYEQYF
TRBJ1-2	-	TRBV6-1	14	CASSEAGQRYGYTF
TRBJ1-1	-	TRBV3-1	14	CASSQGREDTEAFF
TRBJ1-5	-	TRBV10-1	13	CASSESYGQPQHF
TRBJ2-3	few	TRBV7-9	14	CASSTVQGRDTQYF
TRBJ1-3	many	TRBV5-1	14	CASSLDGSGNTIYF
TRBJ2-7	many	TRBV11-1	18	CASSGLPRTGRTHDEQYF
TRBJ2-1	few	TRBV12-5	16	CASGWTSGATYNEQFF
TRBJ2-7	-	TRBV20-1	13	CSARGPSSYEQYF
TRBJ2-1	-	TRBV12-3/TRBV12-4	15	CASSRREGSYNEQFF
TRBJ2-6	-	TRBV12-3/TRBV12-4	19	CASRRNRGSLGSGANVLTF
TRBJ2-2	-	TRBV6-2/TRBV6-3	16	CASSYPSVLNTGELFF
TRBJ1-1	few	TRBV7-6	15	CASRKAWGGNTEAFF
TRBJ2-3	-	TRBV7-3	17	CASSSSRTSGGTDTQYF
TRBJ2-3	few	TRBV7-9	16	CASFDFSGGSTDTQYF
TRBJ1-5	few	TRBV6-6	16	CASSYGEGSGNQPQHF
TRBJ1-4	-	TRBV7-2	15	CASSSLGTTNEKLFF
TRBJ2-3	many	TRBV20-1	17	CSATTGTSGSRTDTQYF
TRBJ1-2	few	TRBV20-1	15	CSATLAGQGSHGYTF
TRBJ2-1	few	TRBV7-9	16	CASSDQKSSSYNEQFF
TRBJ1-4	-	TRBV7-9	15	CASSSGRGRGEKLFF
TRBJ1-6	-	TRBV7-9	14	CASSFGGRDSPLQF
TRBJ1-1	few	TRBV19	15	CASSMRQTINTEAFF
TRBJ2-7	-	TRBV5-1	15	CASSLDGHGTYEQYF
TRBJ2-1	many	TRBV6-2/TRBV6-3	15	CASSYSTPPRNEQFF
TRBJ2-7	few	TRBV18	15	CASSAKSGGAYEQYF
TRBJ1-1	few	TRBV4-1	14	CASSQREGSYEAFF
TRBJ2-5	-	TRBV3-1	17	CASSSSPLAGASETQYF
TRBJ2-4	few	TRBV7-9	12	CASSPPTGKEYF
TRBJ1-1	few	TRBV12-3/TRBV12-4	16	CASSLALVGVNTEAFF
TRBJ2-4	-	TRBV5-1	14	CASSPGTSGEKKYF
TRBJ2-1	few	TRBV12-3/TRBV12-4	14	CASSEDGGFNEQFF
TRBJ2-7	-	TRBV20-1	12	CSATRDNYEQYF
TRBJ2-4	many	TRBV5-8	17	CASSPRTGKLAKNIQYF
TRBJ1-2	-	TRBV20-1	15	CSARVWEFANYGYTF
TRBJ2-1	-	TRBV2	14	CASSTAGVYNEQFF
TRBJ2-5	-	TRBV7-3	13	CASSTRQVETQYF
TRBJ1-5	many	TRBV29-1	13	CSVETQGDQPQHF